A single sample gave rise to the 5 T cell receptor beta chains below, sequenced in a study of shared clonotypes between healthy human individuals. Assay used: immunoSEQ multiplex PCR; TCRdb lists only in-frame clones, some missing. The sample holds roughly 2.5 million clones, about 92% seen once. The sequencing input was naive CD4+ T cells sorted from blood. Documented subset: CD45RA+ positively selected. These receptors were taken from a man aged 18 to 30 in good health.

The DNA of the CDR3 is TGTGCCAGCCTAAGGGACAGCATCAACTATGGCTACACCTTC. Its protein is CASLRDSINYGYTF. V gene TRBV6-6 combines with J gene TRBJ1-2; 7 positions agree with TRBD1. The CDR3 runs 14 residues. V dropped 8 bases and J dropped 2; count of bases not matched to a gene: 8. In germline, CDR1 is MNHNY, CDR2 SVGAGI (reference sequence).

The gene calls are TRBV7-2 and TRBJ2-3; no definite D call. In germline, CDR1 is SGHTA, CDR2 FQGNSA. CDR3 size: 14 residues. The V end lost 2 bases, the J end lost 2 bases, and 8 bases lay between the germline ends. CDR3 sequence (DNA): TGTGCCAGCAGCTTACCAATTCCCACAGATACGCAGTATTTT. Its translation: CASSLPIPTDTQYF.

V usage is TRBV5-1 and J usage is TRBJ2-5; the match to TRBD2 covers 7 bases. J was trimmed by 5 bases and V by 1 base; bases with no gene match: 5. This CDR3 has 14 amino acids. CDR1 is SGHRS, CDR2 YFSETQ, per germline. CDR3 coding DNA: TGCGCCAGCAGCTTGAGTGCGGGGGTGGAGACCCAGTACTTC. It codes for CASSLSAGVETQYF.

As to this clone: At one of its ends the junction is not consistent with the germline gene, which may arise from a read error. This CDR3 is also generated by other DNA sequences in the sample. The CDR3 DNA is TGTGCCTGGAGTGTTGGGTGGGACACTGAGGCTTTCTTT. This translates into CAWSVGWDTEAFF. This chain connects TRBV30 to TRBJ1-1; a weak D match, TRBD1 (6 bases). Germline lookup yields CDR1 GTSNPN and CDR2 SVGIG (reference sequence). This CDR3 is built from 13 residues.

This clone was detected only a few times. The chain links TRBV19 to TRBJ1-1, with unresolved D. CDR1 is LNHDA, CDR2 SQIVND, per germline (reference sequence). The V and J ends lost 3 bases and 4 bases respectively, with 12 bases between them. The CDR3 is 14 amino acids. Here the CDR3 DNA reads TGTGCCAGTAGTATGGCGGGATTAGGCACTGAAGCTTTCTTT. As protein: CASSMAGLGTEAFF.